One and the same sample provided the 31 T cell receptor beta chains below, sequenced in a study of metastatic and nonmetastatic thyroid tumors. Ahead of thyroid surgery, no patient had received treatment of any kind. TCRdb re-analyzed the PCR reads through MiXCR. This table has about 16,000 clones, roughly 29% appearing once. Sequencing was done on a sample of tumor tissue. The receptors were gathered from a male donor with papillary thyroid cancer or a benign thyroid nodule (not recorded which). Some clones in this sample may be carry-over from other donors' samples.

This clone qualifies as large. The chain carries TRBV15 and TRBJ2-5; D call uncertain. The V gene's germline CDR1 is LNHNV and CDR2 YYDKDF (reference sequence). The CDR3 runs to 15 residues. V was cut by 1 base and J by 7 bases, with 16 bases left in between. CDR3 protein: CATSRARGLSGTQYF. DNA for the CDR3: TGTGCCACCAGCAGAGCCCGTGGATTGTCGGGGACCCAGTACTTC.

This clone was detected many times. This rearrangement joins TRBV11-3 to TRBJ2-3; 11 nucleotides line up with TRBD2. V lost 4 bases to trimming and J lost 3 bases; unmatched junction nucleotides: 12. Germline V gene data show CDR1 as SGHNT and CDR2 as YENEEA. This CDR3 comprises 18 residues. DNA of the CDR3: TGTGCCAGCAGCTCTGTAGCGGGAGGGGTCCTCGGTACAGATACGCAGTATTTT. Residues: CASSSVAGGVLGTDTQYF. Using reference TRBV11-3 and TRBJ2-3 for the parts outside the CDR3, the full variable domain is EAGVVQSPRYKIIEKKQPVAFWCNPISGHNTLYWYLQNLGQGPELLIRYENEEAVDDSQLPKDRFSAERLKGVDSTLKIQPAELGDSAVYLCASSSVAGGVLGTDTQYFGPGTRLTVL.

Ten or more counts support this clone. The chain is built from TRBV7-6 and TRBJ1-5, with 8 positions matching TRBD1. The trim removed 1 base at V and 7 bases at J, leaving 6 bases unmatched. Looked up from germline, CDR1 is SGHVS and CDR2 is FNYEAQ. This CDR3 contains 15 residues. CDR3 region: CASSLGQGLWQPQHF. Here the CDR3 DNA reads TGTGCCAGCAGCTTAGGACAGGGGCTGTGGCAGCCCCAGCATTTT.

The chain employs TRBV30 and TRBJ2-7; D perhaps matches TRBD2 (6 bases). CDR1 GTSNPN and CDR2 SVGIG come from the germline V gene (reference sequence). Trimming took 3 bases from V and 6 from J, leaving 21 bases between them. This CDR3 region has 15 residues. The CDR3 DNA follows: TGTGCCTGGAGAGTAGGCGGGACCAACCCCTCCGAGCAGTACTTC. Its protein product is CAWRVGGTNPSEQYF.

The chain combines TRBV6-1 with TRBJ2-5; the match to TRBD1 covers 7 bases. This CDR3 region has 14 residues. Unmatched junction bases numbered 3, after V lost 3 bases and J lost 2 bases. CDR1 MNHNS and CDR2 SASEGT come from the germline V gene. The CDR3 bases are TGTGCCAGCAGTGAGGGACAGTTGCAAGAGACCCAGTACTTC. It is translated as CASSEGQLQETQYF.

This clone was counted many times. The chain carries TRBV24-1 and TRBJ2-3; D not resolved. From germline, CDR1 is KGHDR and CDR2 SFDVKD. V was cut by 2 bases and J by 2 bases, with 4 bases left in between. The CDR3 loop spans 13 amino acids. CDR3 protein: CATSDSTTDTQYF. The CDR3 DNA reads as TGTGCCACCAGTGATTCCACCACAGATACGCAGTATTTT.

V and J are TRBV5-1 and TRBJ2-3; D gene ambiguous. This CDR3 has 11 amino acids. Germline V gene data show CDR1 as SGHRS and CDR2 as YFSETQ. V was trimmed by 1 base and J by 4 bases, leaving 1 base between them. CDR3 sequence (DNA): TGCGCCAGCAGCTTGTCAGATACGCAGTATTTT. This sequence encodes CASSLSDTQYF.

This clone was seen a handful of times. In nucleotides, the CDR3 is TGTGCCAGCAGGAGGCTTAGCTCCGAGCAGTACTTC. Translated: CASRRLSSEQYF. This chain connects TRBV6-1 to TRBJ2-7; D is unclear. The CDR3 loop spans 12 amino acids. V was shortened by 6 bases and J by 6 bases, with 12 bases between the two germline ends. Per germline, CDR1 MNHNS and CDR2 SASEGT.

The rearrangement uses TRBV20-1 and TRBJ2-1; possibly TRBD1 for D (6 bases). The CDR3 runs to 15 residues. Germline CDR1 is DFQATT and CDR2 is SNEGSKA (reference sequence). The CDR3 DNA is TGCAGCACTGAGGGGGAAGCGGATTCCTACAATGAGCAGTTCTTC. It yields the protein CSTEGEADSYNEQFF.

This clone was recorded at least ten times. Other DNA variants within this sample encode the same CDR3. The rearrangement joins TRBV12-3 or TRBV12-4 to TRBJ2-1; the D is unclear. The CDR3 consists of 15 residues. The ends were cut back, 5 bases at V and 7 bases at J, with 18 bases in the middle. DNA for the CDR3: TGTGCCAGCAGTCTCTTAGCACGCAGAGGAAATGAGCAGTTCTTC. Translating gives CASSLLARRGNEQFF.

This clone has just a few counts. The chain recombines TRBV10-1 with TRBJ2-2; the D call may be TRBD1 or TRBD2 (5 bases each). Deletions cut 2 bases from V and 0 bases from J, with 13 bases between. Germline CDR1 and CDR2: WNHNN and SYGVQD (reference sequence). The CDR3 sequence is 17 residues long. The CDR3: CASSESLGVANTGELFF. In DNA, the CDR3 is TGCGCCAGCAGTGAGAGTCTGGGGGTAGCGAACACCGGGGAGCTGTTTTTT.

This clone is medium-sized by share. The chain joins TRBV9 to TRBJ2-1; perhaps TRBD1 as D (5 bases). The V end was cut by 3 bases, the J end by 8 bases, with 15 bases between. This CDR3 is 14 amino acids long. The germline gives CDR1 SGDLS, CDR2 YYNGEE. The CDR3 coding sequence is TGTGCCAGCAGCGATGGACACCCCGCGGATGAGCAGTTCTTC. The encoded protein is CASSDGHPADEQFF.

CDR3 sequence reads: CSARPQEGRNQPQHF. In DNA form, the CDR3 reads TGCAGTGCTCGACCCCAAGAGGGACGAAATCAGCCCCAGCATTTT. The chain combines TRBV20-1 with TRBJ1-5, with D possibly matching TRBD1 (5 bases). This CDR3 has 15 residues. V lost 5 bases to trimming and J lost 4 bases, with 18 bases between them. The germline CDR1 and CDR2 sequences are DFQATT and SNEGSKA (reference sequence).

The sample holds many counts of this clone. The chain is built from TRBV29-1 and TRBJ2-1; D may be TRBD1 (6 bases). V was pared by 4 bases and J by 6 bases, with 13 bases between. The germline V gene encodes CDR1 SQVTM and CDR2 ANQGSEA. This CDR3 is 13 amino acids long. The DNA of the CDR3 is TGCAGCGTTGTCGCAGGGGTGGTCAATGAGCAGTTCTTC. As protein: CSVVAGVVNEQFF.

This clone is classed as medium-sized. The V gene is TRBV7-8, the J gene TRBJ1-1; D call uncertain. Germline-derived CDR1 and CDR2 are SGHVS and FQNEAQ. V lost 3 bases and J 3 bases, leaving 5 bases between the germline ends. CDR3 length: 12 residues. The CDR3 sequence is CASSLGYTEAFF. The CDR3 coding sequence is TGTGCCAGCAGCTTGGGTTACACTGAAGCTTTCTTT.

This clone was counted at least ten times. This sample also contains other DNA sequences that code for the same CDR3. CDR3 bases: TGTGCCAGCAGCTTAGAGTCACGACACACTGAAGCTTTCTTT. Protein product: CASSLESRHTEAFF. The chain uses TRBV7-9 and TRBJ1-1, with D unresolved. V lost 1 base and J lost 3, with 9 bases in between. The CDR3 runs to 14 residues. CDR1 is SEHNR, CDR2 FQNEAQ, per germline (reference sequence).

The rearrangement uses TRBV30 and TRBJ1-2, with D possibly TRBD1 on 6 matching bases. Trimming took 0 bases from V and 8 from J, leaving 7 bases between them. CDR1 and CDR2 from the germline V gene are GTSNPN and SVGIG (reference sequence). This CDR3 is built from 11 residues. The CDR3 nucleotides are TGTGCCTGGAGTGTACAGGGCGGCTACACCTTC. Translated: CAWSVQGGYTF.

This clone was found many times. The chain employs TRBV9 and TRBJ1-1; 7 bases line up with TRBD1. The germline V gene encodes CDR1 SGDLS and CDR2 YYNGEE. J gave up 2 bases and V 2 bases, and 6 bases lay outside the gene matches. This CDR3 comprises 15 residues. The chain's CDR3 is CASSVLGTVNTEAFF. DNA of the CDR3: TGTGCCAGCAGCGTCCTCGGGACAGTCAACACTGAAGCTTTCTTT.

The chain recombines TRBV20-1 with TRBJ1-3; D unresolved. This CDR3 has 15 amino acids. Deletions cut 0 bases from V and 0 bases from J, with 9 bases between. The germline CDR1 and CDR2 sequences are DFQATT and SNEGSKA (reference sequence). The CDR3 DNA reads TGCAGTGCTAGAGATGGACTGTTCTCTGGAAACACCATATATTTT. Its protein is CSARDGLFSGNTIYF.

This clone is judged medium-sized. The chain is built from TRBV5-8 and TRBJ2-7, with D tentatively TRBD2 (6 bases). CDR1 and CDR2 from the germline V gene are SGHTS and YDEGEE. Trimming took 2 bases from V and 7 from J, leaving 13 bases between them. CDR3 length: 13 amino acids. The CDR3 loop reads CASSFRQAGEQYF. DNA for the CDR3: TGTGCCAGCAGCTTTCGGCAGGCGGGGGAGCAGTACTTC.

The chain uses TRBV3-1 and TRBJ1-2, with 8 bases that match TRBD1. The CDR3 totals 15 residues. V lost 4 bases to trimming and J lost 6 bases; unmatched junction nucleotides: 10. Looked up from germline, CDR1 is LGHDT and CDR2 is YNNKEL (reference sequence). DNA for the CDR3: TGTGCCAGCAGCCGATACATTCAGGGGGCGAATGGCTACACCTTC. Its protein is CASSRYIQGANGYTF.

J is TRBJ1-1 and V is TRBV6-1; D gene uncertain. Trimming took off 6 bases at V and 7 bases at J, with 18 bases between the two ends. Germline-derived CDR1 and CDR2 are MNHNS and SASEGT. The CDR3 spans 14 residues. CDR3 DNA: TGTGCCAGCAGACCGGGGAGTATAGGACGTGAAGCTTTCTTT. Translating gives CASRPGSIGREAFF.

This clone is classed as medium-sized. The chain combines TRBV6-2 or TRBV6-3 with TRBJ1-1; D uncertain. Germline values: CDR1 MNHEY, CDR2 SVGEGT. This CDR3 region has 16 residues. V gave up 7 bases and J gave up 0 bases, with 18 bases separating them. The CDR3 DNA reads as TGTGCCAGCATCCCAATCGGCAGCTTAATGAACACTGAAGCTTTCTTT. The encoded protein is CASIPIGSLMNTEAFF.

This clone was observed a handful of times. V and J are TRBV28 and TRBJ2-7, with 7 nucleotides matching TRBD2. The J segment lost 3 bases and the V segment lost 2 bases, leaving 7 bases of the junction unmatched. CDR3 length: 15 amino acids. CDR1 is MDHEN, CDR2 SYDVKM, per germline. CDR3 residues: CASSLAGASNYEQYF. The CDR3 DNA follows: TGTGCCAGCAGTTTAGCGGGAGCCTCCAACTACGAGCAGTACTTC.

This clone showed up just a few times. The gene calls are TRBV6-1 and TRBJ2-7; no clear D gene. CDR1 and CDR2 from the germline V gene are MNHNS and SASEGT. The CDR3 spans 13 residues. V was shortened by 7 bases and J by 2 bases, with 12 bases between the two germline ends. CDR3 sequence (DNA): TGTGCCAGCACTAAGGACGGAGCCTACGAGCAGTACTTC. Its protein is CASTKDGAYEQYF.

This clone was seen repeatedly, ten times or more. This sequence joins TRBV4-2 and TRBJ2-7; 7 nucleotides align to TRBD2. The CDR3 is 15 amino acids. Per the germline V gene, CDR1 is LGHNA and CDR2 is YNFKEQ. V lost 4 bases to trimming and J lost 4 bases; unmatched junction nucleotides: 10. The CDR3 region is CASSLGVTSSYEQYF. CDR3 nucleotides: TGTGCCAGCAGCCTCGGGGTGACTAGCTCATACGAGCAGTACTTC.

The rearrangement uses TRBV15 and TRBJ2-5; unclear D gene. The CDR3 loop spans 12 amino acids. Germline V gene sequence: CDR1 LNHNV, CDR2 YYDKDF (reference sequence). Trimming cost V 5 bases and J 5 bases, with 9 bases left between them. CDR3: CATSPRPETQYF. The CDR3 DNA follows: TGTGCCACCAGCCCACGACCGGAGACCCAGTACTTC.

CDR3: CASSVRDRAYGYTF. The CDR3 DNA reads TGTGCCAGCAGCGTCCGGGACAGGGCCTATGGCTACACCTTC. J is TRBJ1-2 and V is TRBV13; 9 bases fit TRBD1. There are 14 residues in the CDR3. Germline assignment: CDR1 PRHDT and CDR2 FYEKMQ (reference sequence). V was pared by 5 bases and J by 4 bases, with 5 bases of the junction left unmatched. The complete variable domain, with remaining parts taken from reference TRBV13 and TRBJ1-2, reads AAGVIQSPRHLIKEKRETATLKCYPIPRHDTVYWYQQGPGQDPQFLISFYEKMQSDKGSIPDRFSAQQFSDYHSELNMSSLELGDSALYFCASSVRDRAYGYTFGSGTRLTVV.

The sample holds one count of this clone. The V call is TRBV5-5, the J call TRBJ1-1, with D unresolved. CDR3 length: 13 amino acids. The V end lost 2 bases, the J end lost 4 bases, and 9 bases lay between the germline ends. CDR1 is SGHKS and CDR2 is YYEKEE in the germline V gene (reference sequence). The CDR3, as DNA: TGTGCCAGCAGCTTCTCAACGGCCACTGAAGCTTTCTTT. This sequence encodes CASSFSTATEAFF.

DNA for the CDR3: TGTGCCAGCAGCTCACAGGGAGCATCTGGAAACACCATATATTTT. It specifies CASSSQGASGNTIYF. The chain recombines TRBV9 with TRBJ1-3, with a tentative D call TRBD1 (6 bases). CDR1 and CDR2 (germline): SGDLS, YYNGEE. The ends were cut back, 4 bases at V and 1 base at J, with 12 bases in the middle. The CDR3 contains 15 residues.

This clone has ten or more counts. Other DNA sequences in the sample encode the same CDR3. The chain couples TRBV9 to TRBJ1-1, with 7 bases aligning to TRBD1. Trimming removed 3 bases from V and 5 bases from J; junction bases left unmatched: 7. The CDR3 covers 14 residues. Germline CDR1 SGDLS, CDR2 YYNGEE. The DNA of the CDR3 is TGTGCCAGCAGCGCCGAAGGGGGCTGGACTGAAGCTTTCTTT. This gives the protein CASSAEGGWTEAFF.